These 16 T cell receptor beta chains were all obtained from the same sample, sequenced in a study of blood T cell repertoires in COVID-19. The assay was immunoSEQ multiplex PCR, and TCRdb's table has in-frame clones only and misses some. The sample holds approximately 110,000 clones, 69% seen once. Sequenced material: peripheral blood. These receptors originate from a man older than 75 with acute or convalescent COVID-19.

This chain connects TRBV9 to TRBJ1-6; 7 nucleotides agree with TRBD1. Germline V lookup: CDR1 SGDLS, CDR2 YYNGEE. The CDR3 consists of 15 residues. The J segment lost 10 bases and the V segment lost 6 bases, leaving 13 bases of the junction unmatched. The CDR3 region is CASIQPRQGRSPLHF. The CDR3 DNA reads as TGTGCCAGCATCCAACCTCGACAGGGTCGATCACCCCTCCACTTT.

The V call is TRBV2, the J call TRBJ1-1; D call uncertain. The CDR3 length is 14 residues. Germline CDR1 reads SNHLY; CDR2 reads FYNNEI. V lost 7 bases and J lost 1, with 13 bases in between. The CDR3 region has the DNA TGTGCCAGCACCTTCCGGGGTTCGAACACTGAAGCTTTCTTT. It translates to CASTFRGSNTEAFF.

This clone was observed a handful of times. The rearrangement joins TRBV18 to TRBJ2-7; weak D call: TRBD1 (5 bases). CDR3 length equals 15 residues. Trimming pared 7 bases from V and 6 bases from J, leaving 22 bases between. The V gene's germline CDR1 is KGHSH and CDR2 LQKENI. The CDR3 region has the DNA TGTGCCAGCTTTAGAGTTCTGACAGACCCCCTCGAGCAGTACTTC. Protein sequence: CASFRVLTDPLEQYF.

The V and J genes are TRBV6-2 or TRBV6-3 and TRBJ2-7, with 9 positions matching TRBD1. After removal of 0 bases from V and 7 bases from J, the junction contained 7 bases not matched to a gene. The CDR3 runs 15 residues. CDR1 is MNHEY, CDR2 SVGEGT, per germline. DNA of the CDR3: TGTGCCAGCAGTTACTCTATAACAGGGGGCTTTGAGCAGTACTTC. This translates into CASSYSITGGFEQYF.

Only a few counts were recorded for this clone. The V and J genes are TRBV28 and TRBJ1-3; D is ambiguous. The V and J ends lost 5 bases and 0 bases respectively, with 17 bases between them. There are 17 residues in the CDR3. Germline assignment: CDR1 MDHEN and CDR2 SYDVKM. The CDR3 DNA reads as TGTGCCAGCAGTAACCAAGCGGTCCGGCTCTCTGGAAACACCATATATTTT. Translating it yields CASSNQAVRLSGNTIYF.

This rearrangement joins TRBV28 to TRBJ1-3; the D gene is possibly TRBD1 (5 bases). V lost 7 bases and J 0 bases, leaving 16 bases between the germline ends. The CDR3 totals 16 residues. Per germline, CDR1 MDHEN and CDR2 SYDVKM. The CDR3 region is CASTLDSPHSGNTIYF. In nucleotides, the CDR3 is TGTGCCAGCACCCTCGACAGTCCCCACTCTGGAAACACCATATATTTT.

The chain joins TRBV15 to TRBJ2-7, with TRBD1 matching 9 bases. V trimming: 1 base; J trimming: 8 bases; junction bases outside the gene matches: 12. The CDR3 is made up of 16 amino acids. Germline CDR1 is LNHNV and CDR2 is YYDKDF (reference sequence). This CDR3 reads CATSRVFSRTGAQQYF. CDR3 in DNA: TGTGCCACCAGCAGAGTTTTTTCCCGGACAGGGGCCCAGCAGTACTTC.

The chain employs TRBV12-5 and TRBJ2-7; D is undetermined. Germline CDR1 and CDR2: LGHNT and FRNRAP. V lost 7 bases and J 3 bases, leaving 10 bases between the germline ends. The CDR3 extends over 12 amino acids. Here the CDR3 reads CASALESYEQYF. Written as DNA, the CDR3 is TGTGCTAGTGCCCTGGAGAGCTACGAGCAGTACTTC.

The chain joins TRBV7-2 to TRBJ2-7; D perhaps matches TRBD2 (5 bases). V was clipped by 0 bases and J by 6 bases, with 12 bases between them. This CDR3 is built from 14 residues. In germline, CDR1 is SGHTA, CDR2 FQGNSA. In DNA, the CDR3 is TGTGCCAGCAGCTTAGCCCCACTAGGAGGCGAGCAGTACTTC. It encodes CASSLAPLGGEQYF.

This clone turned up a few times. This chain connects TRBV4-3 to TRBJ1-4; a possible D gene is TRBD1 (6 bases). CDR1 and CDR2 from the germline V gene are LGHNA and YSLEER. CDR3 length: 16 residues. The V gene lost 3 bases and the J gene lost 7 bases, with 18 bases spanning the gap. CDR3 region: CASSQAQGLSGEKLFF. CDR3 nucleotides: TGCGCCAGCAGCCAGGCACAGGGATTATCCGGTGAAAAACTGTTTTTT.

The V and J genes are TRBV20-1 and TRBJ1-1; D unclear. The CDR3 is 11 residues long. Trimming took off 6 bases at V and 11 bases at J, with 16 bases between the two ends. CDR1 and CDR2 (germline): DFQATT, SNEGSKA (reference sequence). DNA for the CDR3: TGCAGTGCGAGCTTTTTGGGGAGTGCTTTCTTT. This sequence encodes CSASFLGSAFF.

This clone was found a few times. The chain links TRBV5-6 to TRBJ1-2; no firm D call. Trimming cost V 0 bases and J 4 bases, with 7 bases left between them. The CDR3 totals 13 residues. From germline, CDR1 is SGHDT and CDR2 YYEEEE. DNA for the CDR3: TGTGCCAGCAGCTTGGGCGGAGCCTATGGCTACACCTTC. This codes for CASSLGGAYGYTF.

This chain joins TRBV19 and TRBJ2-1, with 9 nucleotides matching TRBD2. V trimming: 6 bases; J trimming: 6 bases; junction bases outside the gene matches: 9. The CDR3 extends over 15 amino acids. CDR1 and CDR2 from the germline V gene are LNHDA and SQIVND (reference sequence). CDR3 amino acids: CASSEWSSGSNEQFF. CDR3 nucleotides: TGTGCCAGTAGCGAATGGAGTAGCGGGAGCAATGAGCAGTTCTTC.

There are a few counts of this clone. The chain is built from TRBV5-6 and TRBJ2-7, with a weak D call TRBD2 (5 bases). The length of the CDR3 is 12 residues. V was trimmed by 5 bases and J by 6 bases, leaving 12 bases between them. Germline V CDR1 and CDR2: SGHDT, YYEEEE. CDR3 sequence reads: CASRAGRGEQYF. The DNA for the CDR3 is TGTGCCAGCAGGGCTGGGAGAGGCGAGCAGTACTTC.

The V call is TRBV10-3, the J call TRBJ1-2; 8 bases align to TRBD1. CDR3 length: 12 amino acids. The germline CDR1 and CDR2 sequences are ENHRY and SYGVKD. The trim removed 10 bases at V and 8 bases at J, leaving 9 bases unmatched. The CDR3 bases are TGTGCCAGCGACAGGGGCGGAGAAGGCTACACCTTC. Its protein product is CASDRGGEGYTF.

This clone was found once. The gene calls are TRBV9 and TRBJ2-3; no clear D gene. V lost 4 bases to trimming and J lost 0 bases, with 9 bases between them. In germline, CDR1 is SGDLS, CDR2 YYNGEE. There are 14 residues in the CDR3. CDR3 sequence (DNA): TGTGCCAGCAGCCGTCAGTCCAGCACAGATACGCAGTATTTT. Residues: CASSRQSSTDTQYF.